This TCR beta chain was found in a study of blood T cell repertoires in COVID-19. Study at large: The origin of the acute and convalescent COVID-19 samples was the United States, Italy and Spain.

Some clones are missing from TCRdb's copy, which holds only in-frame ones; the method was immunoSEQ multiplex PCR. The sample includes over 200,000 clones, 80% seen only once; the top ten take roughly 5%. This clone was observed once. The sequenced sample was peripheral blood. The TCR comes from a human donor in a cohort sampled during active COVID-19.

The DNA of the CDR3 is TGTGCCAGCAGCGCCCGGGGGTACGAGCAGTACTTC. Residues: CASSARGYEQYF. The chain links TRBV9 to TRBJ2-7, with D maybe TRBD2 (6 bases). Trimming stripped 3 bases from V and 4 bases from J, with 8 bases between. Germline-derived CDR1 and CDR2 are SGDLS and YYNGEE. This CDR3 contains 12 residues.